A single sample is the source of the 6 T cell receptor beta chains below, sequenced in a study of OX40 agonist ivuxolimab in advanced cancers. Assay: immunoSEQ multiplex PCR; the TCRdb copy retains only in-frame clones and omits some. The table records 75,000 to 95,000 clones, about 87% of them present only once. The specimen comprised CD4+ or CD8+ T cells sorted from blood, sampled in a trial of the OX40 agonist ivuxolimab. These receptors all come from an adult with an advanced solid tumor such as melanoma, head and neck, liver or kidney cancer.

The rearrangement links TRBV5-1 to TRBJ2-1; D might be TRBD2 (5 bases). In germline, CDR1 is SGHRS, CDR2 YFSETQ. The CDR3 covers 13 residues. Between the trimmed V and J ends, which lost 0 bases and 8 bases, there was a span of 9 bases. The CDR3 sequence is CASSLVGVDEQFF. The CDR3 DNA sequence: TGCGCCAGCAGCTTGGTCGGGGTCGATGAGCAGTTCTTC.

Here the CDR3 reads CASSLWGDEQYF. The CDR3 DNA reads TGTGCCAGCAGTTTATGGGGGGACGAGCAGTACTTC. The V and J genes are TRBV27 and TRBJ2-7; D may be TRBD2 (6 bases). This CDR3 is 12 amino acids long. Germline CDR1 MNHEY, CDR2 SMNVEV (reference sequence). V lost 1 base to trimming and J lost 5 bases, with 6 bases between them.

This chain uses TRBV5-6 with TRBJ2-5; D could derive from TRBD1 or TRBD2 (7 bases each). Germline-derived CDR1 and CDR2 are SGHDT and YYEEEE. This CDR3 has 15 amino acids. V lost 2 bases, J lost 5 bases, and 16 bases lay in between. CDR3: CASSFWSGGGETQYF. CDR3 nucleotides: TGTGCCAGCAGCTTTTGGTCAGGGGGAGGGGAGACCCAGTACTTC.

This clone has only one observation. The chain carries TRBV5-1 and TRBJ1-1; perhaps TRBD1 as D (5 bases). V was cut by 0 bases and J by 5 bases, with 11 bases left in between. Germline CDR1 is SGHRS and CDR2 is YFSETQ. The CDR3 totals 14 residues. The CDR3 DNA reads as TGCGCCAGCAGCTTGGAGGAGGGGAGGACTGAAGCTTTCTTT. This encodes CASSLEEGRTEAFF.

This sequence joins TRBV30 and TRBJ2-2; the D is unclear. The CDR3 consists of 11 residues. CDR1 and CDR2 (germline): GTSNPN, SVGIG (reference sequence). The DNA for the CDR3 is TGTGCAGTCGCGAACACCGGGGAGCTGTTTTTT. Protein product: CAVANTGELFF.

In its sample, this clone was seen once. This rearrangement joins TRBV10-3 to TRBJ2-7; D is undetermined. Per germline, CDR1 ENHRY and CDR2 SYGVKD. Trimming pared 3 bases from V and 3 bases from J, leaving 15 bases between. The CDR3 sequence is 15 residues long. The CDR3 loop reads CAISDPSDFGYEQYF. CDR3 nucleotide sequence: TGTGCCATCAGTGACCCCTCAGACTTTGGCTACGAGCAGTACTTC.